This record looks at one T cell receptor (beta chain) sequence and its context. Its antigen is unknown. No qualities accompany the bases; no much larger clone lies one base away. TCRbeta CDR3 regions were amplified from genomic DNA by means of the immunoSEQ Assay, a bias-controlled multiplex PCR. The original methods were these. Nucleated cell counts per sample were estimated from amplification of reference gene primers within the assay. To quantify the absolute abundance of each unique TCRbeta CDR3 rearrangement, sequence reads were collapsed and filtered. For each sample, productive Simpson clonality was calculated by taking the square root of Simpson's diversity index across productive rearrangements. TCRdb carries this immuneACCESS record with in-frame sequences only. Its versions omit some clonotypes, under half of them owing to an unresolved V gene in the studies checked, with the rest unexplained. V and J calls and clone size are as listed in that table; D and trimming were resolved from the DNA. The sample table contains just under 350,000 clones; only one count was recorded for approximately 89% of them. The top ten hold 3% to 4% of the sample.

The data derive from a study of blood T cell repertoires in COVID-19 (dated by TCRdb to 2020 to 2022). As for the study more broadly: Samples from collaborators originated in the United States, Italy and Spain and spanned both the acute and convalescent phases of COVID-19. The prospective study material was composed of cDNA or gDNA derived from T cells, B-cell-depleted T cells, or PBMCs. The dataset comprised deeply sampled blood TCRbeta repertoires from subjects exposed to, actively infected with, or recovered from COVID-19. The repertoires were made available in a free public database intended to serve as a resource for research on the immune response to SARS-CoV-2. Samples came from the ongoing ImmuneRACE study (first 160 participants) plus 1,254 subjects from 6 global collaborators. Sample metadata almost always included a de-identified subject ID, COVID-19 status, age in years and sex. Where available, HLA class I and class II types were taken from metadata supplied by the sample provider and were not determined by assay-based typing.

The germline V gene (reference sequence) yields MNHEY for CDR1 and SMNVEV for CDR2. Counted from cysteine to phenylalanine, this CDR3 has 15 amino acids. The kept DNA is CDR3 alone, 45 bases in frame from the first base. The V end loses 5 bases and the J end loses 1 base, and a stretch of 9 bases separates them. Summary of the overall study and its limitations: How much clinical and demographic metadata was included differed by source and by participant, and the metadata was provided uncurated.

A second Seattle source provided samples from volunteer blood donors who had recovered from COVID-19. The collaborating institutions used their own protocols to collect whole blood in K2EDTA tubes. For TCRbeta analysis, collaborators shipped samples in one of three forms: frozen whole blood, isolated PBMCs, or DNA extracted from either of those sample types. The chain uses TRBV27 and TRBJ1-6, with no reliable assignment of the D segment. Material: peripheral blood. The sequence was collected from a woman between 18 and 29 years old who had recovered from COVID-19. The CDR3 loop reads CASSPKESYNSPLHF. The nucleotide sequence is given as TGTGCCAGCAGTCCCAAGGAGTCCTATAATTCACCCCTCCACTTT.